This TCR beta chain comes out of a study of T-cell memory formation after mild COVID-19. TCRdb fed the 5' RACE reads into MiXCR, producing one record per CDR3 protein. Among 200,000 to 300,000 distinct CDR3 sequences listed, over 15% were seen once. Germline V CDR1 and CDR2: LNHDA, SQIVND (reference sequence). After removal of 9 bases from V and 4 bases from J, the junction contained 6 bases not matched to a gene. The CDR3 is 13 residues long. The sequence was collected from a man aged 18 to 29 who had mild COVID-19 (a few samples of this study predate the infection). Cell type and time point are not known. The source material was PBMCs or a T cell subset sorted from them (not recorded which). This sequence joins TRBV19 and TRBJ2-7; 10 positions agree with TRBD2. CDR3 DNA: TGTGCCAGCAAAGGGACTAGCGCATACGAGCAGTACTTC. It encodes CASKGTSAYEQYF.